This T cell receptor (beta chain) derives from a study of blood T cells in healthy people across ages. This clonotype has just a few counts. The CDR3 totals 16 residues. Germline CDR1 SNHLY, CDR2 FYNNEI. The trim removed 5 bases at V and 2 bases at J, leaving 10 bases unmatched. With a J-beta primer mix and a sample-barcoded 5' primer, a second PCR ran roughly 6 to 11 cycles. TCRdb redid the calling of the 5' RACE reads with MiXCR, one entry per CDR3 protein. Of some 1.4 million distinct CDR3 sequences listed, 35% to 45% were seen once; the top ten hold approximately 7.9%. This TCR was recovered from a woman between 18 and 30 years old in good health. The V and J genes are TRBV2 and TRBJ2-3; TRBD2 matches 7 bases. The sequencing sample was made of blood. The CDR3 region has the DNA TGTGCCAGCAGTCCCCCCCGACTAGCATCCACAGATACGCAGTATTTT. It codes for CASSPPRLASTDTQYF.